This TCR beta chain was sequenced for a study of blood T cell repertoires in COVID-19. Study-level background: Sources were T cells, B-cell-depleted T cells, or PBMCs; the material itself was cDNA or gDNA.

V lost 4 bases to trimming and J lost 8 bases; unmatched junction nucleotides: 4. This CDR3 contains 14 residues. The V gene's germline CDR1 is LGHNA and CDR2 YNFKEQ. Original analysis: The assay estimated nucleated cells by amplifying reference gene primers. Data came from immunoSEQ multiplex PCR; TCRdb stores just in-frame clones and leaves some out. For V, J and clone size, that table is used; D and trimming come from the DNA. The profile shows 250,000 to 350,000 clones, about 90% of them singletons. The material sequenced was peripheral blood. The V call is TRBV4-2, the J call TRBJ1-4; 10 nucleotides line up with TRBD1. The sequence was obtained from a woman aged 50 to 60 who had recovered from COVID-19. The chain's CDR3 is CASSPGTGDEKLFF. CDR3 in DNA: TGTGCCAGCAGCCCCGGGACAGGGGACGAAAAACTGTTTTTT.